Listed below are T cell receptor beta chains from one sample, sequenced in a study of T-cell reconstitution after alpha-beta-depleted transplantation in children. TCRdb itself ran the PCR reads through MiXCR, one entry per CDR3 protein. This sample yields some 29,000 distinct CDR3 sequences, of which under 7% are seen a single time; about 7% belongs to the top ten. The source material was PBMCs, mostly from graft donor cells, sampled 180 days after TCRalphabeta/CD19-depleted stem cell transplant. These receptors all come from a male patient younger than 18 who had a stem cell transplant for acute myeloid leukemia, so the T cells may come from the graft donor. Both conserved end residues are part of each CDR3. The order of the fields is D gene, clone size, J gene, V gene, CDR3 protein, CDR3 DNA. A D gene is named only where the DNA matches it firmly. A clone size is listed for some rows: how often the clone was seen (once, few, many), or a class if it is expanded.

>-|many|TRBJ2-5|TRBV9
CASGREETQYF
TGTGCCAGCGGCAGGGAAGAGACCCAGTACTTC
>-|-|TRBJ2-7|TRBV21-1
CASSKGWVRGQGTSYEQYF
TGTGCCAGCAGCAAAGGATGGGTTAGAGGACAGGGGACCTCCTACGAGCAGTACTTC
>-|many|TRBJ2-7|TRBV7-9
CASSTDTVGGSYEQYF
TGTGCCAGCAGCACCGATACAGTGGGGGGTTCCTACGAGCAGTACTTC
>-|many|TRBJ2-3|TRBV5-6
CASSWGAGSTDTQYF
TGTGCCAGCAGCTGGGGGGCCGGTAGCACAGATACGCAGTATTTT
>TRBD1|many|TRBJ2-7|TRBV5-6
CASSLLGQQAYEQYF
TGTGCCAGCAGCTTGCTGGGACAGCAAGCCTACGAGCAGTACTTC
>-|many|TRBJ2-2|TRBV5-1
CASSLGSTGLANTGELFF
TGCGCCAGCAGCTTAGGAAGTACAGGGCTCGCGAACACCGGGGAGCTGTTTTTT
>TRBD2|many|TRBJ2-5|TRBV7-2
CASSSKTSLETQYF
TGTGCCAGCAGCTCCAAGACTAGCCTAGAGACCCAGTACTTC
>TRBD1|many|TRBJ1-1|TRBV5-1
CASSRIQGMTTEAFF
TGCGCCAGCAGCAGAATACAGGGGATGACGACTGAAGCTTTCTTT
>-|many|TRBJ1-5|TRBV28
CASSLTGAGRGGNQPQHF
TGTGCCAGCAGTTTAACGGGCGCAGGTCGGGGGGGGAATCAGCCCCAGCATTTT
>TRBD2|many|TRBJ2-2|TRBV29-1
CSVGLAGGVGGELFF
TGCAGCGTGGGACTAGCGGGAGGAGTAGGCGGGGAGCTGTTTTTT
>-|-|TRBJ2-1|TRBV5-6
CASSPGLNEQFF
TGTGCCAGCAGCCCGGGGCTCAATGAGCAGTTCTTC
>TRBD1|many|TRBJ2-2|TRBV7-6
CASSLAQGAGELFF
TGTGCCAGCAGCTTAGCGCAGGGGGCCGGGGAGCTGTTTTTT
>-|many|TRBJ2-5|TRBV20-1
CSATDRETQYF
TGCAGTGCTACAGACCGAGAGACCCAGTACTTC
>TRBD2|many|TRBJ2-1|TRBV9
CASSEGLAAPYNEQFF
TGTGCCAGCAGTGAGGGACTAGCGGCCCCCTACAATGAGCAGTTCTTC
>-|many|TRBJ2-3|TRBV7-9
CASTSGSDTQYF
TGTGCCAGCACCTCCGGGTCAGATACGCAGTATTTT
>-|many|TRBJ1-1|TRBV6-2/TRBV6-3
CASSKGPTEAFF
TGTGCCAGCAGCAAGGGGCCTACTGAAGCTTTCTTT
>TRBD2|many|TRBJ2-7|TRBV19
CASSNTVGLPYEQYF
TGTGCCAGTAGTAACACAGTGGGACTACCTTACGAGCAGTACTTC
>TRBD1|many|TRBJ2-7|TRBV7-8
CASSPRTGGPYEQYF
TGTGCCAGCAGCCCAAGGACAGGGGGGCCCTACGAGCAGTACTTC
>TRBD1|many|TRBJ2-3|TRBV15
CATSRGDRGTDTQYF
TGTGCCACCAGCAGAGGGGACAGGGGCACAGATACGCAGTATTTT
>TRBD2|many|TRBJ2-3|TRBV5-1
CASSPLAGRSDTQYF
TGCGCCAGCAGTCCCCTAGCGGGGCGGTCAGATACGCAGTATTTT
>-|many|TRBJ1-4|TRBV20-1
CSARAGTREKLFF
TGCAGTGCTAGGGCGGGGACCAGGGAAAAACTGTTTTTT
>TRBD1|medium-sized|TRBJ2-5|TRBV29-1
CSVVRGPDETQYF
TGCAGCGTTGTAAGGGGGCCGGATGAGACCCAGTACTTC
>TRBD2|many|TRBJ2-5|TRBV5-1
CASSPLAGVRETQYF
TGCGCCAGCAGCCCCCTAGCGGGAGTGCGAGAGACCCAGTACTTC
>-|many|TRBJ2-7|TRBV18
CASSPYSSYEQYF
TGTGCCAGCTCACCATACAGTTCCTACGAGCAGTACTTC
>TRBD1|many|TRBJ2-1|TRBV7-8
CASSLLDRSNEQFF
TGTGCCAGCAGCCTACTGGACAGGAGCAATGAGCAGTTCTTC
>-|many|TRBJ1-1|TRBV18
CASSLVLTDTEAFF
TGTGCCAGCTCACTGGTTTTGACGGACACTGAAGCTTTCTTT
>-|few|TRBJ2-2|TRBV15
CATSRGSANTGELFF
TGTGCCACCAGCAGAGGGAGCGCGAACACCGGGGAGCTGTTTTTT
>-|many|TRBJ1-5|TRBV3-1
CASSQGVDQPQHF
TGTGCCAGCAGCCAAGGGGTGGACCAGCCCCAGCATTTT
>TRBD2|many|TRBJ2-7|TRBV20-1
CSARLLAGPYEQYF
TGCAGTGCTAGATTACTAGCGGGACCCTACGAGCAGTACTTC
>TRBD2|few|TRBJ2-5|TRBV30
CAWSTQLAGLQETQYF
TGTGCCTGGAGTACCCAACTAGCGGGCCTGCAAGAGACCCAGTACTTC
>-|many|TRBJ1-5|TRBV4-1
CASRHRGQPQHF
TGCGCCAGCCGCCATCGGGGTCAGCCCCAGCATTTT
>TRBD2|many|TRBJ2-1|TRBV13
CASSLGLAGIYNEQFF
TGTGCCAGCAGCTTAGGACTAGCGGGGATTTACAATGAGCAGTTCTTC
>-|medium-sized|TRBJ2-3|TRBV6-5
CASKPPGERTDTQYF
TGTGCCAGCAAACCTCCGGGGGAGCGGACAGATACGCAGTATTTT
>-|many|TRBJ1-2|TRBV6-2/TRBV6-3
CASSYSMGRGKVSRAHGYTF
TGTGCCAGCAGTTACTCGATGGGTCGGGGAAAAGTTTCAAGGGCGCATGGCTACACCTTC
>-|many|TRBJ2-5|TRBV11-2
CASASGFIWARKQETQYF
TGTGCCAGCGCTTCGGGATTTATTTGGGCTAGGAAGCAAGAGACCCAGTACTTC
>TRBD1|many|TRBJ2-3|TRBV24-1
CATSDPNRGRRDTQYF
TGTGCCACCAGTGACCCTAACAGGGGGCGGCGGGATACGCAGTATTTT
>-|-|TRBJ2-7|TRBV6-2/TRBV6-3
CASRFSGTSYEQYF
TGTGCCAGCAGATTTAGCGGTACATCCTACGAGCAGTACTTC
>-|many|TRBJ1-2|TRBV12-3/TRBV12-4
CASSFYGSYGYTF
TGTGCCAGCAGTTTTTACGGCTCCTATGGCTACACCTTC
>TRBD2|-|TRBJ2-1|TRBV10-3
CAISDPGTSGTYGKGFF
TGTGCCATCAGTGACCCCGGGACTAGCGGTACATACGGGAAGGGGTTCTTC
>TRBD2|many|TRBJ2-7|TRBV3-1
CASSQSGTTYEQYF
TGTGCCAGCAGCCAAAGCGGGACGACCTACGAGCAGTACTTC
>-|many|TRBJ2-3|TRBV18
CASWPALDSASTDTQYF
TGTGCCAGCTGGCCCGCGTTAGATTCGGCGAGCACAGATACGCAGTATTTT
>-|-|TRBJ2-7|TRBV7-9
CASSQGFLYEQYF
TGTGCCAGCAGCCAGGGGTTCTTATACGAGCAGTACTTC
>TRBD2|many|TRBJ2-3|TRBV7-3
CASSLMGGSQDTQYF
TGTGCCAGCAGCTTAATGGGCGGGAGTCAAGATACGCAGTATTTT
>-|-|TRBJ1-6|TRBV20-1
CSARDQGPQNSPLHF
TGCAGTGCTAGAGACCAGGGTCCGCAGAATTCACCCCTCCACTTT
>TRBD1|many|TRBJ1-2|TRBV28
CASSSDRGQALYGYTF
TGTGCCAGCAGTTCTGACAGGGGCCAAGCCCTCTATGGCTACACCTTC
>-|medium-sized|TRBJ1-1|TRBV7-2
CASSGTRQDTEAFF
TGTGCCAGCAGCGGCACAAGACAGGACACTGAAGCTTTCTTT
>TRBD1|many|TRBJ1-5|TRBV19
CASSPRGTGGQPQHF
TGTGCCAGTAGTCCTCGGGGGACAGGGGGCCAGCCCCAGCATTTT
>TRBD2|many|TRBJ2-1|TRBV20-1
CSAPGLAGGGYNEQFF
TGCAGTGCTCCCGGACTAGCGGGAGGGGGGTACAATGAGCAGTTCTTC
>-|many|TRBJ1-4|TRBV19
CASRTATNEKLFF
TGTGCCAGTAGGACAGCAACTAATGAAAAACTGTTTTTT
>-|many|TRBJ2-2|TRBV19
CASSTGAPAGELFF
TGTGCCAGTAGTACTGGGGCCCCGGCCGGGGAGCTGTTTTTT
>TRBD1|many|TRBJ1-5|TRBV28
CASSPPGQSRLTQHF
TGTGCCAGCAGCCCGCCGGGACAGAGCCGTTTAACCCAGCATTTT